This T cell receptor (beta chain) was sequenced for a study of blood T cell repertoires in COVID-19. The overall study: Whether acute or convalescent, the COVID-19 samples came from the United States, Italy and Spain. T cells, B-cell-depleted T cells, or PBMCs supplied cDNA or gDNA.

Recruited during active infection, patients (from Seattle) were subsequently followed longitudinally. Original processing notes: Reference gene primer amplification yielded estimated nucleated cell counts. TCRdb keeps only in-frame clones here, not all; method: immunoSEQ multiplex PCR. V and J calls and clone size are given by that table; D and trimming were obtained from the DNA. The sample includes roughly 250,000 clones, approximately 85% seen only once; the top ten take 0.85% to 1%. Deletions cut 5 bases from V and 7 bases from J, with 14 bases between. Germline V gives CDR1 LNHNV, CDR2 YYDKDF (reference sequence). The CDR3 consists of 13 residues.

The V and J genes are TRBV15 and TRBJ1-2, with D possibly being TRBD1 (5 bases). The TCR was taken from a human donor with COVID-19, enrolled during active disease. The donor label of this sample is uncertain. Sequenced sample: peripheral blood. In nucleotides, the CDR3 is TGTGCCACCAGCCCGGGACTCGCGCGTGGCTACACCTTC. This sequence encodes CATSPGLARGYTF. The variable domain in full, completed from reference TRBV15 and TRBJ1-2, reads DAMVIQNPRYQVTQFGKPVTLSCSQTLNHNVMYWYQQKSSQAPKLLFHYYDKDFNNEADTPDNFQSRRPNTSFCFLDIRSPGLGDTAMYLCATSPGLARGYTFGSGTRLTVV.